Shown below are 4 T cell receptor beta chains from a single sample sequenced in a study of T cell changes during pregnancy in multiple sclerosis. Method: immunoSEQ multiplex PCR; TCRdb's copy keeps in-frame clones and lacks some. The table includes approximately 130,000 clones, over 85% detected once. The source material was peripheral blood, sampled before pregnancy. These receptors originate from a female donor with multiple sclerosis, enrolled in a pregnancy study.

This clone was found once. V usage is TRBV6-1 and J usage is TRBJ2-7, with 7 positions matching TRBD1. V shed 4 bases, J shed 1 base, and the junction held 4 bases outside the gene matches. Germline values: CDR1 MNHNS, CDR2 SASEGT. The CDR3 contains 14 residues. This chain's CDR3 is CASSVTGVSYEQYF. DNA of the CDR3: TGTGCCAGCAGTGTAACAGGGGTTTCCTACGAGCAGTACTTC.

The chain joins TRBV19 to TRBJ1-2; the match to TRBD1 covers 7 bases. V shed 3 bases, J shed 3 bases, and the junction held 1 base outside the gene matches. Germline CDR1 and CDR2: LNHDA and SQIVND (reference sequence). CDR3 length: 13 amino acids. The CDR3 DNA sequence: TGTGCCAGTAGTATGGGACAGTACTATGGCTACACCTTC. Its protein is CASSMGQYYGYTF. The variable domain in full, completed from reference TRBV19 and TRBJ1-2, reads DGGITQSPKYLFRKEGQNVTLSCEQNLNHDAMYWYRQDPGQGLRLIYYSQIVNDFQKGDIAEGYSVSREKKESFPLTVTSAQKNPTAFYLCASSMGQYYGYTFGSGTRLTVV.

This clone appeared a few times. The chain combines TRBV6-1 with TRBJ1-6; no definite D call. CDR3 size: 13 residues. Germline-derived CDR1 and CDR2 are MNHNS and SASEGT. Deletions cut 2 bases from V and 13 bases from J, with 12 bases between. The CDR3 spells CASSELGSPPLHF. CDR3 DNA: TGTGCCAGCAGTGAACTTGGCAGTCCGCCCCTCCACTTT.

This chain joins TRBV5-1 and TRBJ2-7, with TRBD2 as a possible D gene (5 bases). Germline CDR1 SGHRS, CDR2 YFSETQ. Trimming left V 5 bases short and J 6 bases short, with 9 bases between. The CDR3 contains 11 residues. The CDR3, as DNA: TGCGCCAGCAGAGAGGGTGGCGAGCAGTACTTC. Residues: CASREGGEQYF.